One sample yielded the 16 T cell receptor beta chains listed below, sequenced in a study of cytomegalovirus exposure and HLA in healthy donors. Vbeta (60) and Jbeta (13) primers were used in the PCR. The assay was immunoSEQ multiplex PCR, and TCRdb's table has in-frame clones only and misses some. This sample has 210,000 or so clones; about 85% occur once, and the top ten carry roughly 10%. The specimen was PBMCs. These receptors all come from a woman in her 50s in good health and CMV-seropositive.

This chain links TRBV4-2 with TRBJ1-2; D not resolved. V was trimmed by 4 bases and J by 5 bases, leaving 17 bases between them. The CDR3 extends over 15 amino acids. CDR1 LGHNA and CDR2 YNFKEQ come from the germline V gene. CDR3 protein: CASSPRPGREYGYTF. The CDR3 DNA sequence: TGTGCCAGCAGCCCGCGCCCGGGGAGAGAGTATGGCTACACCTTC.

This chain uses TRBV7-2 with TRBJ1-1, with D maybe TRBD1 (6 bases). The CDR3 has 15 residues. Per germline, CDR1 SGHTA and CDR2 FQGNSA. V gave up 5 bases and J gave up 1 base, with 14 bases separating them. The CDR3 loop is CASSATGTKNTEAFF. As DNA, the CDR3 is TGTGCCAGCAGCGCTACAGGGACTAAGAACACTGAAGCTTTCTTT.

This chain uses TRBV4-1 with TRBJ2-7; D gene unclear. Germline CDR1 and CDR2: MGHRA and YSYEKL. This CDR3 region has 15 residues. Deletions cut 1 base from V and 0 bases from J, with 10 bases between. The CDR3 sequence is CASSQGAVSSYEQYF. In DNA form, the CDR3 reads TGCGCCAGCAGCCAAGGGGCAGTAAGCTCCTACGAGCAGTACTTC.

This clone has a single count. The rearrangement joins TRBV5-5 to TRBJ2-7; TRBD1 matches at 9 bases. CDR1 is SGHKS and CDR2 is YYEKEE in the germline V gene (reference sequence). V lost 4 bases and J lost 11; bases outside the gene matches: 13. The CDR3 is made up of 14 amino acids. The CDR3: CASSPSGQGSSEYF. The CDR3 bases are TGTGCCAGCAGCCCCTCGGGACAGGGTTCATCGGAGTACTTC.

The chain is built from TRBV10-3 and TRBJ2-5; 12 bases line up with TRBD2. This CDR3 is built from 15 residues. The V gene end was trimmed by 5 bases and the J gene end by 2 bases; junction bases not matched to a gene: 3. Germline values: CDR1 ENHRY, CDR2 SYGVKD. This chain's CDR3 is CAISRGLAGQETQYF. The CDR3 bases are TGTGCCATCAGTCGAGGACTAGCGGGGCAAGAGACCCAGTACTTC.

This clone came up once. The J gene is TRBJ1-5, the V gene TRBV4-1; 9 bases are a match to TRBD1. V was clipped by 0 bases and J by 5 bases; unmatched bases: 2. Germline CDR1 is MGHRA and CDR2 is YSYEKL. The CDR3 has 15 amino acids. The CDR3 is CASSQEHRGHQPQHF. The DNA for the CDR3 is TGCGCCAGCAGCCAAGAACACAGGGGGCATCAGCCCCAGCATTTT.

CDR3 residues: CASSPRSGGETYEQYF. Written as DNA, the CDR3 is TGTGCCAGCTCACCAAGGTCGGGCGGGGAGACTTACGAGCAGTACTTC. The rearrangement links TRBV18 to TRBJ2-7; tentatively, D is TRBD2 (6 bases). Per germline, CDR1 KGHSH and CDR2 LQKENI. The CDR3 sequence is 16 residues long. V was clipped by 2 bases and J by 4 bases, with 18 bases between them.

CDR3 bases: TGTGCCAGCAGATCCGAGGGGGCGGGCAATGAGCAGTTCTTC. Residues: CASRSEGAGNEQFF. The chain uses TRBV5-4 and TRBJ2-1, with 7 bases aligning to TRBD1. Trimming removed 5 bases from V and 6 bases from J; junction bases left unmatched: 8. Germline lookup yields CDR1 SGHNT and CDR2 YYREEE (reference sequence). The CDR3 loop spans 14 amino acids.

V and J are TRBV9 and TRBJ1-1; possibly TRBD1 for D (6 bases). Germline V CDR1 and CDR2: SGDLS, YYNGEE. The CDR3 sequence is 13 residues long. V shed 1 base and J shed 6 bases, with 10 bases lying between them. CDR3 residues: CASSVRGGPEAFF. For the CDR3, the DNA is TGTGCCAGCAGCGTAAGGGGGGGACCTGAAGCTTTCTTT.

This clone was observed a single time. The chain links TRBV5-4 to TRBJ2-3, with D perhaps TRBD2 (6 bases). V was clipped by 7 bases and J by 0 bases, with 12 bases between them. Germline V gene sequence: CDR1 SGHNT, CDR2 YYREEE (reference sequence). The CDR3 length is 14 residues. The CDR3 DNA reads TGTGCCAGCTCCAGGACTACTAGCACAGATACGCAGTATTTT. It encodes CASSRTTSTDTQYF.

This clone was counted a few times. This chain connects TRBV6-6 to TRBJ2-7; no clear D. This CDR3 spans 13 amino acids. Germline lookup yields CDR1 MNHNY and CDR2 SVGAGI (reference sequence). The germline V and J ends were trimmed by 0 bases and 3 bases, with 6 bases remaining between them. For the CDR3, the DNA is TGTGCCAGCAGTTACTCGGTCAGCTACGAGCAGTACTTC. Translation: CASSYSVSYEQYF.

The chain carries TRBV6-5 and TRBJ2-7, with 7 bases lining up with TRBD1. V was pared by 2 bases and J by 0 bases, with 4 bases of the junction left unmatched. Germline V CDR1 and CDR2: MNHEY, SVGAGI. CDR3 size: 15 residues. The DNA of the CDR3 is TGTGCCAGCAGTTACCTAAGGGACAGCTCCTACGAGCAGTACTTC. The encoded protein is CASSYLRDSSYEQYF.

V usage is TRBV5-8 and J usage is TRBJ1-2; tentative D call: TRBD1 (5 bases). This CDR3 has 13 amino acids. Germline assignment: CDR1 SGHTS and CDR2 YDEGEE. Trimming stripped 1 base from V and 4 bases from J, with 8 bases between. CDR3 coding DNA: TGTGCCAGCAGCTTGCCCAGGGCCTATGGCTACACCTTC. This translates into CASSLPRAYGYTF. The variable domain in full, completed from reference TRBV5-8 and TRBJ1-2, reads EAGVTQSPTHLIKTRGQQATLRCSPISGHTSVYWYQQALGLGLQFLLWYDEGEERNRGNFPPRFSGRQFPNYSSELNVNALELEDSALYLCASSLPRAYGYTFGSGTRLTVV.

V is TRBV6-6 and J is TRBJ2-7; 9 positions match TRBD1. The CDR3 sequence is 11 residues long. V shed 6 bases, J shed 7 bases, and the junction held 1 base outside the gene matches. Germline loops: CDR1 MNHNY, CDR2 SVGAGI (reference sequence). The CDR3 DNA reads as TGTGCCAGCAGGACAGGGGGAGAGCAGTACTTC. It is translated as CASRTGGEQYF.

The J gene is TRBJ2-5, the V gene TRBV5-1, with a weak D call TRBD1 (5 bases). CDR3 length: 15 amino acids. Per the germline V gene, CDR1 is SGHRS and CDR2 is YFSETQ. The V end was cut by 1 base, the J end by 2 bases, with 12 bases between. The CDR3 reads CASSLHRRGQETQYF. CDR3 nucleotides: TGCGCCAGCAGCTTGCATAGAAGGGGTCAAGAGACCCAGTACTTC.

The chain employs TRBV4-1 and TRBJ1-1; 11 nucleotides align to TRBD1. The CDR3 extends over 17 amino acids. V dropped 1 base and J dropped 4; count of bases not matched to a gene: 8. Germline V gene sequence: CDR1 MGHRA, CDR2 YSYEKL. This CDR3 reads CASSQVRTGGDSTEAFF. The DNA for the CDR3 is TGCGCCAGCAGCCAAGTCCGGACAGGGGGCGATAGCACTGAAGCTTTCTTT.